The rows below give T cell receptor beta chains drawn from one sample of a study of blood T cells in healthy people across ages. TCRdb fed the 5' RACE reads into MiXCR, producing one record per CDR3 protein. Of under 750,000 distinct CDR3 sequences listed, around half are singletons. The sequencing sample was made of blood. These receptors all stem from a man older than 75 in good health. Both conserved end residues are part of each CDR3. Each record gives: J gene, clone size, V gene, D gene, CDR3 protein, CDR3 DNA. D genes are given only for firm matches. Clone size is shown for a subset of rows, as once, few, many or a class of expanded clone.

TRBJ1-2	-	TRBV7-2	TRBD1	CASSRNGQDGYTF	TGTGCCAGCAGCCGGAACGGACAGGATGGCTACACCTTC
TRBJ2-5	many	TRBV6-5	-	CASSYPGAGKETQYF	TGTGCCAGCAGTTACCCCGGGGCAGGGAAAGAGACCCAGTACTTC
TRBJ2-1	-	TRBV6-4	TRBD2	CASPIGTTEAPYNEQFF	TGTGCCAGCCCAATTGGGACTACCGAGGCCCCCTACAATGAGCAGTTCTTC
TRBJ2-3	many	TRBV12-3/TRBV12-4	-	CASSLRDTQYF	TGTGCCAGCAGTTTAAGGGATACGCAGTATTTT
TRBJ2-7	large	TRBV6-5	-	CASSYSRRTSSYEQYF	TGTGCCAGCAGTTACTCGAGGCGGACCAGCTCCTACGAGCAGTACTTC
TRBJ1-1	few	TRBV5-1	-	CASSLLFQNEWLRGEAFF	TGCGCCAGCAGCTTGTTGTTTCAGAATGAGTGGCTCCGAGGTGAAGCTTTCTTT
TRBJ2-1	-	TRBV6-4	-	CASSIGSTAYNEQFF	TGTGCCAGCAGTATCGGCTCCACCGCTTACAATGAGCAGTTCTTC
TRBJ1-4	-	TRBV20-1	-	CSASAGGNEKLFF	TGCAGTGCTAGCGCGGGGGGAAATGAAAAACTGTTTTTT
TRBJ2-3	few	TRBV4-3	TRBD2	CASSKRTSGGADTQYF	TGCGCCAGCAGCAAACGGACTAGCGGGGGTGCAGATACGCAGTATTTT
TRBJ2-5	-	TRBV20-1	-	CSPFSGGVETQYF	TGCAGTCCCTTTTCAGGGGGGGTGGAGACCCAGTACTTC
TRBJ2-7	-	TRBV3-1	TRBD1	CASSSTGDSFSYEQYF	TGTGCCAGCAGCTCGACAGGGGATTCCTTTTCCTACGAGCAGTACTTC
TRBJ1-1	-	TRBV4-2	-	CASSQVGSMNTEAFF	TGTGCCAGCAGCCAAGTGGGCAGCATGAACACTGAAGCTTTCTTT
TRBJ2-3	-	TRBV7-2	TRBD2	CASSLVSAGGADTQYF	TGTGCCAGCAGCTTAGTCTCAGCGGGAGGGGCGGATACGCAGTATTTT
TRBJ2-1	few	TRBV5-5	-	CASSSGVGNSYNEQFF	TGTGCCAGCAGTTCTGGGGTGGGGAACTCCTACAATGAGCAGTTCTTC
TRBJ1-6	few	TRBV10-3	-	CAISESTGNNSPLHF	TGTGCCATCAGTGAGTCGACGGGGAATAATTCACCCCTCCACTTT
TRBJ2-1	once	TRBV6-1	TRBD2	CASSETSGRGNEQFF	TGTGCCAGCAGTGAAACTAGCGGGAGAGGGAATGAGCAGTTCTTC
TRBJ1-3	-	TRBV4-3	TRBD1	CASSPTGADSGNTIYF	TGCGCCAGCAGCCCTACAGGGGCTGACTCTGGAAACACCATATATTTT